The sequence of this TCR beta chain was determined in a study of cytomegalovirus exposure and HLA in healthy donors. Germline V lookup: CDR1 MDHEN, CDR2 SYDVKM. V lost 7 bases, J lost 1 base, and 11 bases lay in between. This CDR3 has 14 amino acids. Primers included in the PCR were 60 Vbeta and 13 Jbeta primers. Using immunoSEQ multiplex PCR, the repertoire was profiled, and TCRdb retains in-frame clones only, with some absent. This sample's table has around 100,000 clones. V and J are TRBV28 and TRBJ1-5; a possible D gene is TRBD1 (6 bases). Source material: PBMCs. The TCR was taken from a middle-aged man in good health and CMV-seronegative. The CDR3 DNA is TGTGCCAGCACCTCGGGACAAAGCAATCAGCCCCAGCATTTT. This codes for CASTSGQSNQPQHF.